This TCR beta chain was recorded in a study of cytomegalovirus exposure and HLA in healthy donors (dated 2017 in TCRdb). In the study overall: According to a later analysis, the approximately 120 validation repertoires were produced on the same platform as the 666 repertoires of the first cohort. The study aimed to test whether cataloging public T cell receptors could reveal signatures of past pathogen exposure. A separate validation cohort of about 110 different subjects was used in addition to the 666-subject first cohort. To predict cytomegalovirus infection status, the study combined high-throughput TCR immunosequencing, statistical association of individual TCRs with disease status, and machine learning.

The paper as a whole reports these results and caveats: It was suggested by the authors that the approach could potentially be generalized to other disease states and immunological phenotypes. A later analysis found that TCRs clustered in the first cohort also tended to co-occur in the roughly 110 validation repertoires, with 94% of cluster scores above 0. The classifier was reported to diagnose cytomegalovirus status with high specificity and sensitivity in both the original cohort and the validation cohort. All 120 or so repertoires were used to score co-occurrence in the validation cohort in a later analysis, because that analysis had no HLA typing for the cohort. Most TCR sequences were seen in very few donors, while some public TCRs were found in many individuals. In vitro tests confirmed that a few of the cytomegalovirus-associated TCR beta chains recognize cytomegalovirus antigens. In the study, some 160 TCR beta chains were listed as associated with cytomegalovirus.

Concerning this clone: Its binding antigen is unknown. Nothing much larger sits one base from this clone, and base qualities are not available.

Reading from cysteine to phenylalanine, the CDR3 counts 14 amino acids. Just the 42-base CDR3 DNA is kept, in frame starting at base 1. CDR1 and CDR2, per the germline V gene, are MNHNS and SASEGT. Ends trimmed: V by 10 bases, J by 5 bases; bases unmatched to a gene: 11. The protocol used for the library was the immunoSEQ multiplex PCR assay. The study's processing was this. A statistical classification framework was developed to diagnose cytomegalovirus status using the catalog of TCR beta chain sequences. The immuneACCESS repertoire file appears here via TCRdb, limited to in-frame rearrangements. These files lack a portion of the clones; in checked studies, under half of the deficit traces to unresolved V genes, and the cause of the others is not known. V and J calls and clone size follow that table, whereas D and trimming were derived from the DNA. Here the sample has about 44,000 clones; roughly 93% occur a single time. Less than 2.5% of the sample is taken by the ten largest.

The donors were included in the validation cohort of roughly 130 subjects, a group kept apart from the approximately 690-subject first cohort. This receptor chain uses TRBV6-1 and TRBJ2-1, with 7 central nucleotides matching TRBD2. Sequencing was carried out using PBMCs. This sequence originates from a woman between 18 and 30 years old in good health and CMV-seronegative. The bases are TGTGCCACCACCCCCACGGGAGGTCACAATGAGCAGTTCTTC. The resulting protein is CATTPTGGHNEQFF.